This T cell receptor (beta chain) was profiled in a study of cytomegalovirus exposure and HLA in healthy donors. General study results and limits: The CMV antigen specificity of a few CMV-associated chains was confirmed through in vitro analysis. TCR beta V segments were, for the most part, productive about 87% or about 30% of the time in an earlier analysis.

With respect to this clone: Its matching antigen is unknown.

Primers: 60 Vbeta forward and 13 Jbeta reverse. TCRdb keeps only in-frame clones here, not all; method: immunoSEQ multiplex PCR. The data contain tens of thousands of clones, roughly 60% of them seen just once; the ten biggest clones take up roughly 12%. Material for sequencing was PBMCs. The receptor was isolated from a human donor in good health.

DNA of the CDR3: TGTGCCAGCAGCCTCCCCCTTACAGGGTCCGGGGAGCTGTTTTTT. Its protein is CASSLPLTGSGELFF. The rearrangement joins TRBV14 to TRBJ2-2; perhaps TRBD1 as D (6 bases). CDR3 size: 15 residues. The germline V gene has CDR1 SGHDN and CDR2 FVKESK. The ends were cut back, 4 bases at V and 6 bases at J, with 15 bases in the middle.